The clone carrying this T cell receptor beta chain was observed many times. The sample is drawn from a study of human T cells and chemical hapten exposure. Study information: Per-sample TCR yields varied mainly from small pooled library volume differences.

As to time point: patch test 2, 6 weeks after DPC sensitization. Treatment reported: therapeutic diphenylcyclopropenone sensitization with weekly scalp DPC. It was from unfractionated whole blood that total RNA was extracted. In TCRdb, the RACE reads were re-called with MiXCR into one record per CDR3 protein. The sample lists a few hundred thousand distinct CDR3 sequences, about 6.9% seen once, with around 5.8% in the top ten. The CDR3 is 14 amino acids. CDR1 is SGHRS, CDR2 YFSETQ, per germline. Trimming left V 2 bases short and J 0 bases short, with 9 bases between. Sequences were derived from whole blood, sampled in connection with sensitization to the hapten diphenylcyclopropenone (DPC). This chain uses TRBV5-1 with TRBJ2-7; D tentatively reads TRBD1 or TRBD2 (5 bases each). The TCR originated in a woman between 18 and 29 years old with alopecia areata. Some clones in this sample may be carry-over from other donors' samples. CDR3 protein: CASSLTGTSYEQYF. The CDR3 bases are TGCGCCAGCAGCTTAACCGGGACCTCCTACGAGCAGTACTTC.